The 3 T cell receptor beta chains below come from one sample, sequenced in a study of T cell repertoires in cytomegalovirus infection. For these receptors, no antigen is known. TCRdb re-derived calls from the reads in MiXCR, one entry per CDR3 protein. Of hundreds of thousands of distinct CDR3 sequences listed, 25% to 35% are singletons. This specimen consisted of cultured PBMCs, obtained from culture after CMV antigen stimulation. These receptors were taken from a human donor in good health (CMV status not recorded). Some clones in this sample may be carry-over from other donors' samples.

This clonotype was seen once. The V gene is TRBV20-1, the J gene TRBJ2-1; TRBD2 matches 7 bases. The CDR3 has 17 amino acids. V was clipped by 2 bases and J by 6 bases; unmatched bases: 16. Germline V gene sequence: CDR1 DFQATT, CDR2 SNEGSKA (reference sequence). This chain's CDR3 is CSARKTAAGVPVNEQFF. The CDR3 DNA follows: TGCAGTGCTAGAAAGACCGCGGCGGGAGTTCCCGTCAATGAGCAGTTCTTC.

The chain recombines TRBV7-2 with TRBJ2-7, with D tentatively TRBD1 (5 bases). Trimming pared 0 bases from V and 0 bases from J, leaving 9 bases between. The CDR3 consists of 15 residues. CDR1 is SGHTA and CDR2 is FQGNSA in the germline V gene. Here the CDR3 reads CASSLAGPDSYEQYV. The CDR3 DNA follows: TGTGCCAGCAGCTTAGCGGGGCCCGACTCCTACGAGCAGTACGTC.

This clonotype showed up just a few times. The chain employs TRBV27 and TRBJ2-1; the D gene is possibly TRBD1 (6 bases). V was pared by 0 bases and J by 10 bases, with 16 bases between. CDR1 is MNHEY, CDR2 SMNVEV, per germline (reference sequence). The CDR3 length is 15 residues. In DNA, the CDR3 is TGTGCCAGCAGTTTATCCGTTTGGACAGCAGAAGAGCAGTTCTTC. It is translated as CASSLSVWTAEEQFF.